The source of this T cell receptor beta chain is a study of CD8+ T cells in alopecia areata. Overall study: Using the percentage of affected scalp area, treated patients' severity was scored.

The treatment denotes: oral pan-JAK inhibitor, 5-10 mg twice daily. Peripheral blood samples and lesional scalp punch biopsies were obtained from alopecia areata patients. Per germline, CDR1 SGHNT and CDR2 YYREEE (reference sequence). The CDR3 length is 19 residues. Trimming removed 1 base from V and 5 bases from J; junction bases left unmatched: 19. In each case, RNA was isolated and then reverse transcribed into cDNA as the sequencing template. The protocol was immunoSEQ multiplex PCR, while the TCRdb copy is restricted to in-frame clones and leaves out a portion. The sample holds over 120,000 clones; nearly 55% are singletons and the top ten take around 15%. Overall study results and limits: Many expanded lesional clones persisted during tofacitinib (in both scalp and blood). Resident alphabeta T cells of normal skin are also sequenced in scalp samples.

This clone was observed a few times. What it binds is not known. The source material was CD8+ T cells sorted from blood, sampled at week 4, from a patient treated with tofacitinib. This chain joins TRBV5-4 and TRBJ1-2; 8 bases fit TRBD1. This clonotype was sampled from a human donor with alopecia areata. CDR3 amino acids: CASSLNPAGGFRYRYGYTF. The CDR3 coding sequence is TGTGCCAGCAGCTTGAATCCGGCAGGGGGCTTTCGATATCGGTATGGCTACACCTTC.